This is a list of T cell receptor beta chains from one sample in a study of PD-L1 blockade in urothelial cancer. Clones were read by immunoSEQ multiplex PCR, and TCRdb kept only the in-frame ones, dropping some. The sample comprises 90,000 to 120,000 clones, roughly nine tenths of which are singletons, and roughly 0.93% rests with the top ten. The sample in question was PBMCs, obtained around atezolizumab (anti-PD-L1) treatment. These receptor sequences come from a woman over 75 with urothelial cancer. The CDR3 runs from the conserved cysteine through the conserved F or W. Each record gives: D gene, J gene, V gene, clone size, CDR3 DNA, CDR3 protein. A D gene is named only where the DNA matches it firmly. Not every row has a clone size; where given, it reads once, few, many or a size class.

. | TRBJ2-1 | TRBV28 | . | TGTGCCAGCATACGCGAGCCGAGCTCCTACAATGAGCAGTTCTTC | CASIREPSSYNEQFF
TRBD1 | TRBJ1-2 | TRBV28 | . | TGTGCCAGCAGTTCGATCACCACAGGGGACTATGGCTACACCTTC | CASSSITTGDYGYTF
TRBD2 | TRBJ2-1 | TRBV9 | . | TGTGCCAGCAGCGTAGAGGCGGGAGGTCTCTACAATGAGCAGTTCTTC | CASSVEAGGLYNEQFF
TRBD1 | TRBJ1-1 | TRBV9 | few | TGTGCCAGCAGCGTAGACCCAGGGGGAGACACTGAAGCTTTCTTT | CASSVDPGGDTEAFF
TRBD1 | TRBJ2-7 | TRBV5-6 | . | TGTGCCAGCAGCCTACAGGGGGATGTTGGGTACGAGCAGTACTTC | CASSLQGDVGYEQYF
TRBD2 | TRBJ2-1 | TRBV29-1 | . | TGCAGCGTTGGGGGACAGGGACGACTAGCGGGGCATAAGACCCGCTCCTACAATGAGCAGTTCTTC | CSVGGQGRLAGHKTRSYNEQFF
TRBD1 | TRBJ2-1 | TRBV18 | . | TGTGCCAGCTCCCCTAAGACAGGGACGGGTCTTCTTTCCTACAATGAGCAGTTCTTC | CASSPKTGTGLLSYNEQFF
TRBD2 | TRBJ2-1 | TRBV10-1 | . | TGCGCCAGCAGTGAGTCCCAACCGCCCTTAGCGGGAGGCGAGCAGTTCTTC | CASSESQPPLAGGEQFF
. | TRBJ2-1 | TRBV14 | . | TGTGCCAGCAGTCCCTCGGGTGAGCAGTTCTTC | CASSPSGEQFF
. | TRBJ2-1 | TRBV11-2 | . | TGTGCCAGCAGCTTGATCGGAGGGGCTGAGCAGTTCTTC | CASSLIGGAEQFF
TRBD1 | TRBJ1-3 | TRBV6-1 | few | TGTGCCAGCAGTGACCCGGGACAGGGAGAGGGAAACACCATATATTTT | CASSDPGQGEGNTIYF
. | TRBJ1-3 | TRBV30 | . | TGTGCCTGGAACAGGGCTGGAAACACCATATATTTT | CAWNRAGNTIYF
TRBD2 | TRBJ2-1 | TRBV7-8 | . | TGTGCCAGCAGCTTAGGATATAGCGGGCTCACGAATGAGCAGTTCTTC | CASSLGYSGLTNEQFF
. | TRBJ2-2 | TRBV6-1 | once | TGTGCCAGCAGGATAGACAGTTTCACCGGGGAGCTGTTTTTT | CASRIDSFTGELFF
. | TRBJ1-1 | TRBV28 | . | TGTGCCAGCCGGGACTTGAACACTGAAGCTTTCTTT | CASRDLNTEAFF
TRBD1 | TRBJ2-5 | TRBV7-9 | . | TGTGCCAGCAGCCAATCACAGGGGGCAGGAGAGACCCAGTACTTC | CASSQSQGAGETQYF
TRBD2 | TRBJ2-3 | TRBV5-1 | . | TGCGCCAGCAGCAGACTAGCGGAAGATACGCAGTATTTT | CASSRLAEDTQYF
. | TRBJ2-7 | TRBV29-1 | . | TGCAGCGCCCTCGTGGGGGGAGCCTACGAGCAGTACTTC | CSALVGGAYEQYF
TRBD1 | TRBJ1-1 | TRBV5-1 | . | TGCGCCAGCAGCTTAAACCCCGGGACAGCGAACACTGAAGCTTTCTTT | CASSLNPGTANTEAFF
. | TRBJ1-4 | TRBV21-1 | . | TGTGCCAGCAGGAACAACAGGGGGGGCGTTGAAAAACTGTTTTTT | CASRNNRGGVEKLFF
TRBD2 | TRBJ2-2 | TRBV4-1 | . | TGCGCCAGCAGCCCCTTGGGGAGGGGCACCGGGGAGCTGTTTTTT | CASSPLGRGTGELFF
TRBD1 | TRBJ1-5 | TRBV28 | . | TGTGCCAGCACCCCGACAGGGACTAGCAATCAGCCCCAGCATTTT | CASTPTGTSNQPQHF
. | TRBJ1-1 | TRBV5-1 | . | TGCGCCAGCAGCTTGCCGGGGACTAACACTGAAGCTTTCTTT | CASSLPGTNTEAFF
TRBD2 | TRBJ2-7 | TRBV28 | . | TGTGCCAGCAGCACCACGGTGGGGCTAGCGGGCGAATCCTACGAGCAGTACTTC | CASSTTVGLAGESYEQYF
. | TRBJ2-3 | TRBV6-4 | . | TGTGCCAGCAGTGACGCGTCCTTAGATACGCAGTATTTT | CASSDASLDTQYF
. | TRBJ1-2 | TRBV9 | few | TGTGCCAGCAGCGTAGGGAGGGACAACTATGGCTACACCTTC | CASSVGRDNYGYTF
. | TRBJ1-2 | TRBV28 | . | TGTGCCAGCAGTTTATTCGCCAGTTATGGCTACACCTTC | CASSLFASYGYTF
TRBD2 | TRBJ2-4 | TRBV28 | . | TGTGCCAGCAGTTTGGGAGGGGTAGCCAAAAACATTCAGTACTTC | CASSLGGVAKNIQYF
. | TRBJ1-5 | TRBV7-9 | . | TGTGCCAGCAGCTTAGGGCCCCGGCCCCAGCATTTT | CASSLGPRPQHF
. | TRBJ1-1 | TRBV7-3 | once | TGTGCCAGCAGCTTAAGAGGGCCTACGAACACTGAAGCTTTCTTT | CASSLRGPTNTEAFF
TRBD1 | TRBJ1-3 | TRBV27 | . | TGTGCCAGCAGTATTCCGACAGGGATTAATGGAAACACCATATATTTT | CASSIPTGINGNTIYF
TRBD1 | TRBJ2-7 | TRBV28 | . | TGTGCCAGCGGGGACAGACACGAGCAGTACTTC | CASGDRHEQYF
. | TRBJ1-3 | TRBV5-4 | . | TGTGCCAGCAGCCCCGCGGGACTACAACCTTCTGGAAACACCATATATTTT | CASSPAGLQPSGNTIYF
TRBD1 | TRBJ2-2 | TRBV4-2 | . | TGTGCCAGCAACGCGGGGACAGGGAACACCGGGGAGCTGTTTTTT | CASNAGTGNTGELFF
. | TRBJ1-3 | TRBV4-1 | . | TGCGCCAGCAGCCTCCCGGGGGGCCTTGGAAACACCATATATTTT | CASSLPGGLGNTIYF
. | TRBJ1-1 | TRBV7-3 | . | TGTGCCAGCAGCTTAAAACCACTTACGAACACTGAAGCTTTCTTT | CASSLKPLTNTEAFF
. | TRBJ2-1 | TRBV19 | . | TGTGCCAGTAGTATAAGCGGGCGAGGCTACAATGAGCAGTTCTTC | CASSISGRGYNEQFF
. | TRBJ1-2 | TRBV7-9 | . | TGTGCCAGCAGCTTGACAGTGGGAATCTATGGCTACACCTTC | CASSLTVGIYGYTF